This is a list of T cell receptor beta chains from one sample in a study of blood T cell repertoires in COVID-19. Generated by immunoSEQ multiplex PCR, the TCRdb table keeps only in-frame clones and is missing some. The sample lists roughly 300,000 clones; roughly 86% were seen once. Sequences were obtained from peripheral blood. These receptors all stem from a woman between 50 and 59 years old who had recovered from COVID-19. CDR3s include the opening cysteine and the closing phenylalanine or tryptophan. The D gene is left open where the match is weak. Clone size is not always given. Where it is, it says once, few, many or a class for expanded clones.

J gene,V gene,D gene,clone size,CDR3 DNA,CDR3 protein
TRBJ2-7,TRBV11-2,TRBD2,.,TGTGCCAGCAGCTTAGAACTAGCGAGCTACGAGCAGTACTTC,CASSLELASYEQYF
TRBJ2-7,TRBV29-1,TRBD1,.,TGCAGCGTTGAAAACAGGGGGTCCCCCTACGAGCAGTACTTC,CSVENRGSPYEQYF
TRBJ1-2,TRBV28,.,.,TGTGCCAGCAGCCCATGGCAGGCCGCCGATTTCGACTATGGCTACACCTTC,CASSPWQAADFDYGYTF
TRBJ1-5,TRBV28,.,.,TGTGCCAGCAGGAGCGGCAATCAGCCCCAGCATTTT,CASRSGNQPQHF
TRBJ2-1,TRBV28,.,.,TGTGCCAGCAGTTTGATCCGACTGCGCCAAGAGCAGTTCTTC,CASSLIRLRQEQFF
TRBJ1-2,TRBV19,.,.,TGTGCCAGTAGTTTAGGCCGGACTACCGGCTATGGCTACACCTTC,CASSLGRTTGYGYTF
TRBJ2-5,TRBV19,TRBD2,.,TGTGCCAGTAGTATAACTAGACTAGCGGGGCACCAAGAGACCCAGTACTTC,CASSITRLAGHQETQYF
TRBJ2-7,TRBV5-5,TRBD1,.,TGTGCCAGCAGCTTAACCGGGACAGTCACCTACGAGCAGTACTTC,CASSLTGTVTYEQYF
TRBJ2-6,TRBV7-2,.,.,TGTGCCAGCACCCCACCCTTCAGAACCGGGGCCAACGTCCTGACTTTC,CASTPPFRTGANVLTF
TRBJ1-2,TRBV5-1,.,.,TGCGCCAGCAGCTCGGGAGGTGGGGCAGGCTATGGCTACACCTTC,CASSSGGGAGYGYTF
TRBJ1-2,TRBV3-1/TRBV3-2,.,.,TGTGCCAGCAGCCCCGGAGGGGAGTATGGCTACACCTTC,CASSPGGEYGYTF
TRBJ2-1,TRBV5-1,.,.,TGCGCCAGCAGCCTAGACAGTGGCTACAATGAGCAGTTCTTC,CASSLDSGYNEQFF
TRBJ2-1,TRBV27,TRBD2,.,TGTGCCAGCAGTTTAGAACTAGCGGGCAATGAGCAGTTCTTC,CASSLELAGNEQFF
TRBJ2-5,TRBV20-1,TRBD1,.,TGCAGTGCTAGTCCCGGGACAGGAGTTCAAGAGACCCAGTACTTC,CSASPGTGVQETQYF
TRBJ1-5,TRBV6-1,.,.,TGTGCCAGCAGTGAGCCGGGGAGGGGGAATCAGCCCCAGCATTTT,CASSEPGRGNQPQHF
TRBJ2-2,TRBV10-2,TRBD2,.,TGCGCCAGTGGGACTAGCGGGGGAGGCGGGGAGCTGTTTTTT,CASGTSGGGGELFF
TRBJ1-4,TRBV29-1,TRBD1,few,TGCAGCGTCAACCAGGGGGTAGGCGAAAAACTGTTTTTT,CSVNQGVGEKLFF
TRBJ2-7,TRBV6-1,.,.,TGTGCCAGCAGTGAATATGGGGCATACGAGCAGTACTTC,CASSEYGAYEQYF
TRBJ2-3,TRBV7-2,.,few,TGTGCCAGCAGCCCCAGGTACCAGGGTGGCACAGATACGCAGTATTTT,CASSPRYQGGTDTQYF